This paragraph reports one T cell receptor beta chain. Its antigen remains unidentified. As the template, RNA transcripts were used to amplify TCR beta CDR3 regions. The first round was an RT-PCR with HTBI primers, and the second round was a multiplex PCR. One entry per CDR3 protein results from TCRdb running MiXCR on the multiplex PCR reads. The sample contains roughly 160,000 distinct CDR3 sequences, over 35% of which appear only once. The length of the CDR3 is 15 residues. Trimming shortened V by 9 bases and J by 0 bases, and 15 bases separated the two germline ends. Germline CDR1 and CDR2: MNHNS and SASEGT. Moderately to severely active ophthalmopathy under 3 months, CAS at least 3, NOSPECS at least 4. Uncontrolled infections, other autoimmune diseases, pregnancy or lactation barred patients from enrollment. This specimen comes from a study of Graves' ophthalmopathy and Graves' hyperthyroidism. Whole-study results and caveats: Most thyroid clonotypes expanded beyond 0.001 frequency were also found in blood.

The sequence derives from a woman aged 40 to 55 with Graves' ophthalmopathy. The sample consisted of peripheral blood. The chain is built from TRBV6-1 and TRBJ1-5; a possible D gene is TRBD1 (6 bases). The CDR3 DNA reads as TGTGCCAGTCAACAGGGCCTCTATAGCAATCAGCCCCAGCATTTT. Its translation is CASQQGLYSNQPQHF.